The next 10 T cell receptor beta chains were all read from a single sample in a study of shared clonotypes between healthy human individuals. Some clones are missing from TCRdb's copy, which holds only in-frame ones; the method was immunoSEQ multiplex PCR. The data show roughly 2.1 million clones, approximately 94% seen once. Naivety among CD8 cells was defined by CD45RO negativity and positive CCR7 selection, thereby excluding terminally differentiated effector memory CD45RA+ cells. Sequencing used naive CD8+ T cells from PBMCs. These TCRs come from a man aged 18 to 29 in good health. Some clones in this sample may be carry-over from other donors' samples.

As to this clone: With a much larger clone just one base away, this may be a read error. The genes are TRBV5-8 and TRBJ2-7; TRBD1 matches 7 bases. CDR1 and CDR2 from the germline V gene are SGHTS and YDEGEE. The CDR3 has 13 amino acids. The V gene end was trimmed by 3 bases and the J gene end by 2 bases; junction bases not matched to a gene: 2. The CDR3 coding sequence is TGTGCCAGCAGCTGGGGACAGACCTACGAGCAGTACTTC. Translated, it gives CASSWGQTYEQYF.

This chain connects TRBV9 to TRBJ1-1, with D possibly matching TRBD1 (5 bases). CDR1 is SGDLS, CDR2 YYNGEE, per germline. The CDR3 covers 13 residues. V lost 4 bases and J 3 bases, leaving 10 bases between the germline ends. CDR3 in DNA: TGTGCCAGCAGCCCCGGGGGAGACACTGAAGCTTTCTTT. Its protein product is CASSPGGDTEAFF. The full variable domain, rest sourced from reference TRBV9 and TRBJ1-1, is DSGVTQTPKHLITATGQRVTLRCSPRSGDLSVYWYQQSLDQGLQFLIQYYNGEERAKGNILERFSAQQFPDLHSELNLSSLELGDSALYFCASSPGGDTEAFFGQGTRLTVV.

The J gene is TRBJ1-2, the V gene TRBV6-5; tentatively, D is TRBD1 (5 bases). V was clipped by 0 bases and J by 2 bases, with 7 bases between them. This CDR3 has 14 residues. Germline lookup yields CDR1 MNHEY and CDR2 SVGAGI. CDR3 loop: CASSYSTENYGYTF. The CDR3 coding sequence is TGTGCCAGCAGTTACTCGACAGAAAACTATGGCTACACCTTC.

CDR3 DNA sequence: TGTGCCAGCAGCTTACGGGGACTAGACCCCTTCAATGAGCAGTTCTTC. This translates into CASSLRGLDPFNEQFF. V is TRBV7-3 and J is TRBJ2-1; 8 positions agree with TRBD2. The trim removed 2 bases at V and 6 bases at J, leaving 9 bases unmatched. The CDR3 runs to 16 residues. In germline, CDR1 is SGHTA, CDR2 FQGTGA.

The chain carries TRBV7-9 and TRBJ2-5; D is ambiguous. The DNA end is more similar to TRBJ2-7, so the J call may be wrong. Per germline, CDR1 SEHNR and CDR2 FQNEAQ (reference sequence). The CDR3 has 12 amino acids. CDR3 in amino acids: CASSFRSYEQYF. CDR3 coding DNA: TGTGCCAGCAGCTTCCGCTCCTACGAGCAGTACTTC.

This chain links TRBV6-5 with TRBJ2-7; tentative D call: TRBD2 (7 bases). The CDR3 has 14 amino acids. V was shortened by 3 bases and J by 5 bases, with 14 bases between the two germline ends. CDR1 is MNHEY, CDR2 SVGAGI, per germline. CDR3 coding DNA: TGTGCCAGCAGTTATGACGGGGGGCTCAACGAGCAGTACTTC. Translated: CASSYDGGLNEQYF.

This clone was recorded once. The chain couples TRBV28 to TRBJ2-7, with 12 positions matching TRBD2. V was clipped by 5 bases and J by 2 bases; unmatched bases: 4. The germline CDR1 and CDR2 sequences are MDHEN and SYDVKM. This CDR3 is built from 15 residues. Written as DNA, the CDR3 is TGTGCCAGCAGTCGACTAGCGGGAGTGCCCTACGAGCAGTACTTC. It codes for CASSRLAGVPYEQYF.

The CDR3 sequence is CASSQVSHAPSPDYEQYF. Here the CDR3 DNA reads TGCGCCAGCAGCCAAGTGTCCCATGCCCCGAGTCCGGACTACGAGCAGTACTTC. V gene TRBV4-1 combines with J gene TRBJ2-7; no reliable D call. CDR3 size: 18 residues. Germline V gene sequence: CDR1 MGHRA, CDR2 YSYEKL. V gave up 1 base and J gave up 3 bases, with 22 bases separating them.

V is TRBV4-1 and J is TRBJ2-7; 9 nucleotides agree with TRBD2. The V gene end was trimmed by 1 base and the J gene end by 0 bases; junction bases not matched to a gene: 7. CDR1 is MGHRA and CDR2 is YSYEKL in the germline V gene. This CDR3 has 17 amino acids. CDR3 protein: CASSQVASGMPSYEQYF. The CDR3 DNA sequence: TGCGCCAGCAGCCAAGTCGCTAGCGGGATGCCCTCCTACGAGCAGTACTTC.

This clone was seen once. The V gene is TRBV5-1, the J gene TRBJ1-1; no definite D call. The CDR3 has 13 residues. Germline V gene sequence: CDR1 SGHRS, CDR2 YFSETQ. V was pared by 4 bases and J by 4 bases, with 11 bases between. CDR3 in amino acids: CASSTDKGTEAFF. The CDR3 DNA follows: TGCGCCAGCAGCACTGACAAGGGCACTGAAGCTTTCTTT.